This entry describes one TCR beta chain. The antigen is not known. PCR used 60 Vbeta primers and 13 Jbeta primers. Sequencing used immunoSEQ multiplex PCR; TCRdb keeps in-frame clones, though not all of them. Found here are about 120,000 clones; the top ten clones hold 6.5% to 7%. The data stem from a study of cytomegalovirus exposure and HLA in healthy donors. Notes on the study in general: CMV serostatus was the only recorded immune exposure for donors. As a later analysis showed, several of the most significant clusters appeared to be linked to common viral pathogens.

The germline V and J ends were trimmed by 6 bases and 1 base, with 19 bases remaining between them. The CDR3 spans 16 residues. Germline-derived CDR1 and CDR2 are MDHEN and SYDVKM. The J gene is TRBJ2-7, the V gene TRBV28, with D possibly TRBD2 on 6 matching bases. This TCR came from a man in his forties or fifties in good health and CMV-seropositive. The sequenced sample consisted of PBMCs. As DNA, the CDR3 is TGTGCCAGCAGCCCAAATCCCGGGACTGGATCCTACGAGCAGTACTTC. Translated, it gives CASSPNPGTGSYEQYF.